These T cell receptor beta chains were read from a single sample in a study of OX40 agonist ivuxolimab in advanced cancers. TCRdb keeps only in-frame clones here, not all; method: immunoSEQ multiplex PCR. Here the sample spans 90,000 to 150,000 clones, around 89% being singletons. The input for sequencing was CD4+ or CD8+ T cells sorted from blood, taken in a trial of the OX40 agonist ivuxolimab. The receptors originated from an adult with an advanced solid tumor such as melanoma, head and neck, liver or kidney cancer. Both conserved end residues are part of each CDR3. D genes are given only for firm matches. Rows may omit the clone size; those that give it use once, few, many or a size class.

V gene,D gene,J gene,clone size,CDR3 protein,CDR3 DNA
TRBV9,-,TRBJ2-7,-,CASSVAPAGHEQYF,TGTGCCAGCAGCGTAGCGCCCGCAGGCCACGAGCAGTACTTC
TRBV28,TRBD1,TRBJ1-2,-,CASRGTGGNYGYTF,TGTGCCAGCAGAGGGACAGGGGGTAACTATGGCTACACCTTC
TRBV27,TRBD2,TRBJ2-3,-,CSTSGDGTDTQYF,TGTAGCACTAGCGGGGATGGCACAGATACGCAGTATTTT
TRBV7-2,-,TRBJ2-2,-,CASSLLQTGELFF,TGTGCCAGCAGCTTATTACAGACCGGGGAGCTGTTTTTT
TRBV5-1,-,TRBJ2-1,-,CASSFLGSEQFF,TGCGCCAGCAGCTTTCTAGGGTCTGAGCAGTTCTTC
TRBV9,-,TRBJ1-1,few,CASSVAPLLSTVNTEAFF,TGTGCCAGCAGCGTAGCCCCTCTCTTATCGACAGTAAACACTGAAGCTTTCTTT
TRBV5-1,TRBD1,TRBJ2-3,-,CASSSKWTGGFSDTQYF,TGCGCCAGCAGCTCAAAATGGACAGGGGGCTTTTCAGATACGCAGTATTTT
TRBV19,-,TRBJ1-1,-,CASRPQGNTEAFF,TGTGCCAGTAGACCACAGGGGAACACTGAAGCTTTCTTT
TRBV11-2,-,TRBJ2-7,-,CASSLWSSGQSYEQYF,TGTGCCAGCAGCTTATGGAGTAGCGGACAATCCTACGAGCAGTACTTC
TRBV7-2,-,TRBJ1-3,once,CASSPAYSGNTIYF,TGTGCCAGCAGCCCGGCCTACTCTGGAAACACCATATATTTT
TRBV10-3,-,TRBJ2-5,-,CASGLGLETQYF,TGTGCCTCAGGACTGGGTTTAGAGACCCAGTACTTC
TRBV7-2,-,TRBJ2-2,-,CASSLVFANTGELFF,TGTGCCAGCAGCTTAGTGTTTGCGAACACCGGGGAGCTGTTTTTT
TRBV6-5,-,TRBJ1-6,-,CASSYGKRGGSPLHF,TGTGCCAGCAGTTACGGGAAAAGAGGAGGGTCACCCCTCCACTTT
TRBV7-6,TRBD1,TRBJ2-7,-,CASSQDRVREQYF,TGTGCCAGCAGCCAGGACAGGGTTAGAGAGCAGTACTTC
TRBV29-1,-,TRBJ2-3,-,CSVLLGGTDTQYF,TGCAGCGTTCTCCTCGGGGGCACAGATACGCAGTATTTT
TRBV4-1,TRBD1,TRBJ2-2,-,CASSPADRASGELFF,TGCGCCAGCAGCCCCGCGGACAGGGCGAGCGGGGAGCTGTTTTTT
TRBV19,TRBD1,TRBJ1-2,-,CASSPTGKIYGYTF,TGTGCCAGTAGTCCGACAGGGAAGATCTATGGCTACACCTTC
TRBV7-2,TRBD2,TRBJ2-3,-,CASSGLGGGTDTQYF,TGTGCCAGCAGCGGTCTGGGGGGGGGCACAGATACGCAGTATTTT
TRBV11-1,-,TRBJ2-5,-,CASSRETETQYF,TGTGCCAGCAGCCGGGAAACCGAGACCCAGTACTTC
TRBV18,TRBD2,TRBJ2-3,-,CASSRGGPRTDTQYF,TGTGCCAGCTCACGCGGGGGGCCTCGCACAGATACGCAGTATTTT
TRBV30,-,TRBJ1-6,-,CAWSPLGRSISSPLHF,TGTGCCTGGAGCCCCCTGGGGAGGAGTATTAGTTCACCCCTCCACTTT
TRBV18,-,TRBJ2-6,-,CASSPYRFSGANVLTF,TGTGCCAGCTCACCATACAGGTTTTCTGGGGCCAACGTCCTGACTTTC
TRBV7-2,TRBD1,TRBJ1-6,-,CASSLDRGSPLHF,TGTGCCAGCAGCCTGGACAGGGGTTCACCCCTCCACTTT
TRBV19,-,TRBJ1-4,-,CASRSRANEKLFF,TGTGCCAGTAGAAGCCGGGCTAATGAAAAACTGTTTTTT
TRBV2,-,TRBJ2-7,-,CASSDTGTTYEQYF,TGTGCCAGCAGTGACACCGGGACAACCTACGAGCAGTACTTC
TRBV19,TRBD1,TRBJ1-1,once,CASSISTGVNTEAFF,TGTGCCAGTAGTATTTCGACAGGGGTGAACACTGAAGCTTTCTTT
TRBV7-2,TRBD1,TRBJ2-7,-,CASSLAGQATAEQYF,TGTGCCAGCAGCTTAGCTGGACAGGCGACGGCCGAGCAGTACTTC
TRBV5-1,TRBD1,TRBJ2-3,-,CASSWPRQGRPKQGADTQYF,TGCGCCAGCAGCTGGCCCCGGCAGGGACGGCCAAAGCAGGGGGCAGATACGCAGTATTTT
TRBV11-2,-,TRBJ2-1,-,CASSLSGTPGDEQFF,TGTGCCAGCAGCTTATCCGGGACACCCGGCGATGAGCAGTTCTTC
TRBV7-2,TRBD1,TRBJ2-2,-,CASSSGQGRANTGELFF,TGTGCCAGCAGCTCGGGACAGGGGAGAGCGAACACCGGGGAGCTGTTTTTT
TRBV7-9,-,TRBJ1-2,-,CASSSLPGNGYTF,TGTGCCAGCAGCTCCTTGCCGGGAAACGGCTACACCTTC
TRBV11-3,TRBD2,TRBJ2-3,-,CASSRGLAEDTDTQYF,TGTGCCAGCAGCCGCGGACTAGCGGAAGACACAGATACGCAGTATTTT
TRBV18,-,TRBJ2-7,-,CASSPPTGFKGEQYF,TGTGCCAGCTCACCACCTACAGGGTTTAAGGGCGAGCAGTACTTC
TRBV6-1,-,TRBJ1-3,-,CASSQGSGNTIYF,TGTGCCAGTTCCCAGGGTTCTGGAAACACCATATATTTT
TRBV4-3,TRBD2,TRBJ2-1,-,CASSQEVGSGGNEQFF,TGCGCCAGCAGCCAAGAGGTGGGCAGCGGGGGAAATGAGCAGTTCTTC
TRBV5-4,TRBD2,TRBJ2-5,-,CASSLGLAGGQTQYF,TGTGCCAGCAGCTTGGGGCTAGCGGGGGGTCAGACCCAGTACTTC
TRBV11-3,-,TRBJ1-2,-,CASSPTTEDRFYGYTF,TGTGCCAGCAGCCCCACAACGGAGGACAGATTCTATGGCTACACCTTC
TRBV5-8,TRBD2,TRBJ2-2,-,CASSWTMTSGAPNTGELFF,TGTGCCAGCAGCTGGACAATGACTAGCGGGGCCCCGAACACCGGGGAGCTGTTTTTT
TRBV28,-,TRBJ2-7,-,CASRVMLTHSYEQYF,TGTGCCAGCAGAGTCATGCTGACACACTCCTACGAGCAGTACTTC
TRBV7-2,-,TRBJ2-7,-,CASSLVHGQATYEQYF,TGTGCCAGCAGCTTAGTTCATGGGCAAGCAACCTACGAGCAGTACTTC
TRBV30,TRBD2,TRBJ2-1,-,CAWSAPTSGGYNEQFF,TGTGCCTGGAGTGCCCCGACTAGCGGGGGTTACAATGAGCAGTTCTTC
TRBV4-1,TRBD1,TRBJ1-5,-,CASSQAQDRVDQPQHF,TGCGCCAGCAGCCAGGCCCAGGACAGGGTCGATCAGCCCCAGCATTTT
TRBV7-2,TRBD1,TRBJ2-1,-,CASSLDGTGVYNEQFF,TGTGCCAGCAGCTTAGACGGGACAGGTGTGTACAATGAGCAGTTCTTC
TRBV28,-,TRBJ1-6,-,CASSLQNSPLHF,TGTGCCAGCAGTTTACAGAATTCACCCCTCCACTTT
TRBV7-9,-,TRBJ2-3,-,CASSLGGIGTDTQYF,TGTGCCAGCAGCTTAGGAGGGATTGGCACAGATACGCAGTATTTT
TRBV28,-,TRBJ1-6,-,CASSVTGMRSPLHF,TGTGCCAGCAGTGTTACAGGGATGCGGTCACCCCTCCACTTT
TRBV9,-,TRBJ2-3,-,CASSVASYWSDTQYF,TGTGCCAGCAGCGTAGCGTCCTACTGGTCAGATACGCAGTATTTT
TRBV4-3,-,TRBJ1-1,-,CASSRAGRAFF,TGCGCCAGCAGCCGGGCTGGTAGGGCTTTCTTT
TRBV5-4,-,TRBJ2-1,-,CASSFESSYNEQFF,TGTGCCAGCAGCTTTGAAAGCTCCTACAATGAGCAGTTCTTC
TRBV7-9,-,TRBJ2-5,-,CASSLSLLGTQYF,TGTGCCAGCAGCTTAAGCCTCCTGGGGACCCAGTACTTC
TRBV5-1,TRBD2,TRBJ2-1,-,CASSLSASGGSREQFF,TGCGCCAGCAGCTTGTCGGCTAGCGGGGGGTCTCGGGAGCAGTTCTTC
TRBV21-1,-,TRBJ1-4,-,CARGRRNEKLFF,TGTGCCAGAGGACGGAGAAATGAAAAACTGTTTTTT